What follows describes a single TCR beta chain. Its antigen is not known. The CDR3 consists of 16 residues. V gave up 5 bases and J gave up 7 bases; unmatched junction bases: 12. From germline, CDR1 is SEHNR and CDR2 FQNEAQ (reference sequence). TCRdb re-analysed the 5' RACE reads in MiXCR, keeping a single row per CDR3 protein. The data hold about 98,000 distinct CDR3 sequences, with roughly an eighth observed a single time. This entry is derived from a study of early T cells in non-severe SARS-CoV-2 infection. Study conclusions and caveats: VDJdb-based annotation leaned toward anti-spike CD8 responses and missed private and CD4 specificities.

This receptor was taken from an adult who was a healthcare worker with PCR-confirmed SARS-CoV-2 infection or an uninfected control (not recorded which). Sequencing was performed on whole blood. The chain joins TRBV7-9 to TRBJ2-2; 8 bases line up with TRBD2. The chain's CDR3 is CASSTLSGTRGGELFF. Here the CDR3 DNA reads TGTGCCAGCAGCACACTCTCCGGGACTAGAGGCGGGGAGCTGTTTTTT.